The 29 T cell receptor beta chains below were found in one sample sequenced in a study of shared clonotypes between healthy human individuals. Only in-frame clones appear in the TCRdb table, and some are missing; sequencing was by immunoSEQ multiplex PCR. The data contain 1,500,000 or so clones, over 95% of them singletons. Specimen: naive CD4+ T cells sorted from blood. Subset denoted: CD45RA+ positively selected. Source of these receptors: a man aged 25-40 years in good health.

This chain links TRBV5-4 with TRBJ1-2, with TRBD1 identical over 7 bases. Looked up from germline, CDR1 is SGHNT and CDR2 is YYREEE (reference sequence). V lost 4 bases and J lost 4; bases outside the gene matches: 7. The CDR3 totals 14 residues. The CDR3 DNA reads TGTGCCAGCAGCAAGGACAGGACGTTCTATGGCTACACCTTC. It encodes CASSKDRTFYGYTF.

V gene TRBV19 combines with J gene TRBJ2-7; D is uncertain. The CDR3 is 12 amino acids. Germline V gene data show CDR1 as LNHDA and CDR2 as SQIVND (reference sequence). Trimming cost V 6 bases and J 1 base, with 7 bases left between them. The chain's CDR3 is CASSPGSYEQYF. The CDR3 coding sequence is TGTGCCAGTAGCCCCGGGTCCTACGAGCAGTACTTC.

This clone appeared once. This chain connects TRBV4-2 to TRBJ2-7, with 12 bases aligning to TRBD2. J lost 3 bases, V lost 0 bases, and 6 bases had no gene match. CDR1 is LGHNA and CDR2 is YNFKEQ in the germline V gene. The CDR3 is made up of 17 amino acids. The CDR3 bases are TGTGCCAGCAGCCAAGAAGGAAGACTAGCGGGAGTCTACGAGCAGTACTTC. Protein: CASSQEGRLAGVYEQYF.

The chain couples TRBV6-4 to TRBJ2-3, with D perhaps TRBD1 (5 bases). Germline V gene data show CDR1 as MRHNA and CDR2 as SNTAGT. This CDR3 region has 13 residues. The V and J ends lost 3 bases and 8 bases respectively, with 12 bases between them. The CDR3 DNA sequence: TGTGCCAGCAGTGAGCTGGGGCACGGTACGCAGTATTTT. Protein: CASSELGHGTQYF.

The genes are TRBV18 and TRBJ2-2; D is uncertain. V lost 2 bases to trimming and J lost 6 bases, with 19 bases between them. Germline V gene sequence: CDR1 KGHSH, CDR2 LQKENI. The CDR3 runs to 17 residues. Here the CDR3 reads CASSPLTQPLGAGELFF. CDR3 nucleotide sequence: TGTGCCAGCTCACCATTAACACAGCCCTTAGGCGCCGGGGAGCTGTTTTTT.

The chain uses TRBV5-4 and TRBJ1-2; D remains ambiguous. Looked up from germline, CDR1 is SGHNT and CDR2 is YYREEE (reference sequence). The CDR3 covers 16 residues. Trimming left V 1 base short and J 1 base short, with 14 bases between. CDR3: CASSLPMPGNNYGYTF. In nucleotides, the CDR3 is TGTGCCAGCAGCTTGCCCATGCCGGGGAATAACTATGGCTACACCTTC.

V gene TRBV2 combines with J gene TRBJ1-4; no clear D gene. Germline lookup yields CDR1 SNHLY and CDR2 FYNNEI. V shed 2 bases and J shed 6 bases, with 13 bases lying between them. CDR3 size: 15 residues. This CDR3 is CASSELSLAYEKLFF. The CDR3 bases are TGTGCCAGCAGTGAATTGTCCCTGGCTTATGAAAAACTGTTTTTT.

This chain connects TRBV12-5 to TRBJ2-3, with 9 bases fitting TRBD2. The germline gives CDR1 LGHNT, CDR2 FRNRAP. CDR3 length: 15 residues. V was pared by 3 bases and J by 4 bases, with 5 bases of the junction left unmatched. The DNA of the CDR3 is TGTGCTAGTGGTTTCGGGCTAGCGGGGCCAGATACGCAGTATTTT. It translates to CASGFGLAGPDTQYF.

V and J are TRBV6-1 and TRBJ2-7; D gene ambiguous. This CDR3 spans 11 amino acids. Germline lookup yields CDR1 MNHNS and CDR2 SASEGT. V lost 5 bases and J 4 bases, leaving 6 bases between the germline ends. The CDR3 DNA follows: TGTGCCAGCAGTACCGTGTACGAGCAGTACTTC. It codes for CASSTVYEQYF.

This clone was recorded once. The J gene is TRBJ2-7, the V gene TRBV4-3; tentatively, D is TRBD1 or TRBD2 (5 bases each). CDR1 is LGHNA, CDR2 YSLEER, per germline. The CDR3 length is 15 residues. V lost 4 bases to trimming and J lost 3 bases, with 16 bases between them. In nucleotides, the CDR3 is TGCGCCAGCAGCCGAACCGGGACCGAGGGCTACGAGCAGTACTTC. The encoded protein is CASSRTGTEGYEQYF.

This chain links TRBV19 with TRBJ2-7, with D possibly TRBD1 on 6 matching bases. Trimming cost V 5 bases and J 0 bases, with 11 bases left between them. CDR3 length: 14 residues. The V gene's germline CDR1 is LNHDA and CDR2 SQIVND (reference sequence). The CDR3 loop reads CASSGRTASYEQYF. The CDR3 bases are TGTGCCAGTAGTGGCAGGACAGCCTCCTACGAGCAGTACTTC. Filled out from reference TRBV19 and TRBJ2-7, the complete variable domain reads DGGITQSPKYLFRKEGQNVTLSCEQNLNHDAMYWYRQDPGQGLRLIYYSQIVNDFQKGDIAEGYSVSREKKESFPLTVTSAQKNPTAFYLCASSGRTASYEQYFGPGTRLTVT.

The chain couples TRBV15 to TRBJ1-1, with 8 bases lining up with TRBD1. There are 14 residues in the CDR3. The germline V gene has CDR1 LNHNV and CDR2 YYDKDF (reference sequence). V shed 7 bases and J 1 base; nucleotides not matched to a gene: 5. The CDR3 sequence is CATTPDRGNTEAFF. CDR3 DNA sequence: TGTGCCACCACCCCCGACAGGGGGAACACTGAAGCTTTCTTT.

The chain joins TRBV19 to TRBJ1-2; perhaps TRBD1 as D (6 bases). The V end was cut by 4 bases, the J end by 4 bases, with 13 bases between. The CDR3 totals 14 residues. Per germline, CDR1 LNHDA and CDR2 SQIVND (reference sequence). CDR3 region: CASSTQQGIYGYTF. CDR3 DNA: TGTGCCAGTAGTACCCAACAGGGAATCTATGGCTACACCTTC.

The chain uses TRBV4-1 and TRBJ1-5; D call uncertain. This CDR3 spans 14 amino acids. CDR1 is MGHRA, CDR2 YSYEKL, per germline. Trimming removed 2 bases at V and 0 bases at J, with 5 bases between. The CDR3 loop reads CASSQWDSNQPQHF. The CDR3 DNA follows: TGCGCCAGCAGCCAATGGGATAGCAATCAGCCCCAGCATTTT.

The J gene is TRBJ2-1, the V gene TRBV5-3; TRBD2 aligns across 9 bases. TRBV5-3 is flagged as an ORF with uncertain function. The trim removed 3 bases at V and 4 bases at J, leaving 11 bases unmatched. The CDR3 is 17 amino acids. The CDR3 coding sequence is TGTGCCAGAAGCTACCACTTTAGCGGGAGTGGGTACAATGAGCAGTTCTTC. It specifies CARSYHFSGSGYNEQFF.

This clone has just one count. The chain employs TRBV7-3 and TRBJ2-7, with D hard to call. Trimming left V 5 bases short and J 1 base short, with 12 bases between. Germline assignment: CDR1 SGHTA and CDR2 FQGTGA. The CDR3 is made up of 14 amino acids. CDR3 sequence: CASSLEVASYEQYF. CDR3 in DNA: TGTGCCAGCAGCCTAGAAGTCGCGTCCTACGAGCAGTACTTC.

V and J are TRBV28 and TRBJ2-4; 10 nucleotides agree with TRBD2. This CDR3 spans 17 amino acids. Germline assignment: CDR1 MDHEN and CDR2 SYDVKM. J lost 6 bases, V lost 9 bases, and 17 bases had no gene match. The CDR3 is CASLAGGPGARSNIQYF. DNA for the CDR3: TGTGCCAGTTTAGCGGGAGGTCCGGGGGCGCGGTCAAACATTCAGTACTTC.

This chain links TRBV5-6 with TRBJ2-7; D might be TRBD1 or TRBD2, each matching 5 bases. The germline V gene encodes CDR1 SGHDT and CDR2 YYEEEE. This CDR3 has 16 residues. Trimming removed 0 bases from V and 5 bases from J, with 18 bases in between. The CDR3 spells CASSLAGAAAFNEQYF. The CDR3 DNA reads TGTGCCAGCAGCTTGGCCGGGGCGGCGGCGTTCAACGAGCAGTACTTC.

The chain joins TRBV2 to TRBJ2-2; 16 bases match TRBD2. The V and J ends lost 6 bases and 8 bases, in that order; junction bases with no gene match: 15. Germline V gives CDR1 SNHLY, CDR2 FYNNEI. This CDR3 region has 19 residues. The CDR3, as DNA: TGTGCCAGCAGAAAGGGGACTAGCGGGAGGGCCCGGGGACCGGGGGAGCTGTTTTTT. Translated, it gives CASRKGTSGRARGPGELFF.

The genes are TRBV10-3 and TRBJ2-3; 8 bases align to TRBD2. V shed 6 bases and J 2 bases; nucleotides not matched to a gene: 10. Germline-derived CDR1 and CDR2 are ENHRY and SYGVKD. CDR3 length: 16 residues. This chain's CDR3 is CAISYLSGAATDTQYF. The CDR3 coding sequence is TGTGCCATCAGCTACCTTAGCGGGGCAGCCACAGATACGCAGTATTTT.

V and J are TRBV5-6 and TRBJ1-2; TRBD1 matches 7 bases. The length of the CDR3 is 14 residues. V was pared by 5 bases and J by 4 bases, with 8 bases of the junction left unmatched. Per germline, CDR1 SGHDT and CDR2 YYEEEE. As DNA, the CDR3 is TGTGCCAGCAGTGTAAGGGGGCCTGGCTATGGCTACACCTTC. It is translated as CASSVRGPGYGYTF.

The gene calls are TRBV9 and TRBJ1-2, with 9 nucleotides matching TRBD1. This CDR3 spans 15 amino acids. Losses at the gene ends were 3 bases for V and 4 bases for J; bases not matched to a gene: 7. CDR1 and CDR2 (germline): SGDLS, YYNGEE. This CDR3 is CASSARTGVLYGYTF. CDR3 sequence (DNA): TGTGCCAGCAGCGCCCGGACAGGGGTCCTCTATGGCTACACCTTC.

This clone was detected only once. Other DNA sequences in the sample encode the same CDR3. The chain recombines TRBV28 with TRBJ2-1, with D maybe TRBD2 (6 bases). This CDR3 is built from 14 residues. V lost 8 bases and J lost 4, with 15 bases in between. CDR1 is MDHEN, CDR2 SYDVKM, per germline. CDR3 residues: CASSFSGRYNEQFF. In DNA form, the CDR3 reads TGTGCCAGCTCCTTTAGCGGAAGATACAATGAGCAGTTCTTC.

The V and J genes are TRBV7-8 and TRBJ2-7, with D maybe TRBD2 (5 bases). Trimming removed 3 bases from V and 4 bases from J, with 10 bases in between. CDR3 size: 13 residues. CDR1 and CDR2 (germline): SGHVS, FQNEAQ. This chain's CDR3 is CASSFASGYEQYF. Here the CDR3 DNA reads TGTGCCAGCAGCTTCGCCAGCGGATACGAGCAGTACTTC. The whole variable domain, filled in from reference TRBV7-8 and TRBJ2-7, reads GAGVSQSPRYKVAKRGQDVALRCDPISGHVSLFWYQQALGQGPEFLTYFQNEAQLDKSGLPSDRFFAERPEGSVSTLKIQRTQQEDSAVYLCASSFASGYEQYFGPGTRLTVT.

The chain links TRBV7-9 to TRBJ2-1, with 7 bases identical to TRBD2. CDR1 is SEHNR and CDR2 is FQNEAQ in the germline V gene (reference sequence). Trimming took 4 bases from V and 0 from J; bases not matched to a gene: 9. The CDR3 runs to 17 residues. Here the CDR3 DNA reads TGTGCCAGCAGCTCGTGGGAGGGCCACCCCTCCTACAATGAGCAGTTCTTC. Translation: CASSSWEGHPSYNEQFF.

The chain carries TRBV28 and TRBJ1-2, with D uncertain. Germline V gene sequence: CDR1 MDHEN, CDR2 SYDVKM. The CDR3 spans 11 residues. Trimming removed 3 bases at V and 8 bases at J, with 7 bases between. CDR3 sequence: CASSFLRGYTF. DNA of the CDR3: TGTGCCAGCAGTTTCCTTCGAGGCTACACCTTC.

This sequence joins TRBV4-1 and TRBJ2-3; 11 nucleotides match TRBD1. V was pared by 2 bases and J by 1 base, with 5 bases of the junction left unmatched. The CDR3 runs to 17 residues. Germline V lookup: CDR1 MGHRA, CDR2 YSYEKL. The CDR3 reads CASSQKGQGVGTDTQYF. Written as DNA, the CDR3 is TGCGCCAGCAGCCAAAAGGGACAGGGGGTGGGCACAGATACGCAGTATTTT.

The rearrangement uses TRBV28 and TRBJ1-3; possible D gene TRBD1, 6 bases. Germline CDR1 reads MDHEN; CDR2 reads SYDVKM. The CDR3 runs 14 residues. Trimming took off 2 bases at V and 4 bases at J, with 9 bases between the two ends. The CDR3 region has the DNA TGTGCCAGCAGTTTACCGGGACAAGGAAACACCATATATTTT. It encodes CASSLPGQGNTIYF.

Points on this clone: The sample has other DNA sequences that encode this CDR3 too. The chain uses TRBV5-1 and TRBJ2-2; no clear D gene. Per germline, CDR1 SGHRS and CDR2 YFSETQ. The CDR3 length is 12 residues. The V gene lost 0 bases and the J gene lost 7 bases, with 4 bases spanning the gap. CDR3 region: CASSLEVGELFF. In nucleotides, the CDR3 is TGCGCCAGCAGCTTGGAGGTCGGGGAGCTGTTTTTT. Together with reference TRBV5-1 and TRBJ2-2, the CDR3 gives the full variable domain: KAGVTQTPRYLIKTRGQQVTLSCSPISGHRSVSWYQQTPGQGLQFLFEYFSETQRNKGNFPGRFSGRQFSNSRSEMNVSTLELGDSALYLCASSLEVGELFFGEGSRLTVL.